Listed here is a single TCR beta chain. The table came from immunoSEQ multiplex PCR; TCRdb's copy has only in-frame clones and leaves some out. The profile covers around 45,000 clones, with 70% appearing a single time and roughly 17% taken by the ten largest. The data belong to a study of control samples from healthy donors and cancer patients. Germline V gene sequence: CDR1 SNHLY, CDR2 FYNNEI. V was shortened by 4 bases and J by 2 bases, with 9 bases between the two germline ends. The CDR3 is 14 amino acids. The sequencing sample was made of formalin-fixed, paraffin-embedded tissue. This rearrangement joins TRBV2 to TRBJ1-5; D remains ambiguous. This clonotype was obtained from a male donor with melanoma. CDR3 bases: TGTGCCAGCAGTGGGGGTTTCCGCAATCAGCCCCAGCATTTT. Protein sequence: CASSGGFRNQPQHF.